The 8 T cell receptor beta chains presented below share a single source sample, sequenced in a study of cytomegalovirus exposure and HLA in healthy donors. PCR amplification relied on 60 Vbeta primers (plus 13 Jbeta primers). Sequencing was performed with immunoSEQ multiplex PCR; in TCRdb, only in-frame clones are kept and a portion is missing. The sample includes some 100,000 clones, 75% to 85% of them seen just once. Material for sequencing was PBMCs. These receptors were taken from a female donor in good health and CMV-seropositive.

J is TRBJ2-1 and V is TRBV28, with TRBD2 matching 9 bases. CDR3 length: 16 residues. Germline values: CDR1 MDHEN, CDR2 SYDVKM. J was trimmed by 3 bases and V by 1 base; bases with no gene match: 4. Here the CDR3 reads CASSLSLAGYYNEQFF. The CDR3 DNA follows: TGTGCCAGCAGTTTATCTCTAGCGGGGTACTACAATGAGCAGTTCTTC.

This clone was recorded once. This chain's CDR3 is CASSPRDKRREKLFF. Written as DNA, the CDR3 is TGTGCCAGCAGCCCGAGGGACAAAAGGAGGGAAAAACTGTTTTTT. The V call is TRBV7-9, the J call TRBJ1-4, with D perhaps matching TRBD1 (6 bases). The CDR3 runs 15 residues. Trimming took off 5 bases at V and 8 bases at J, with 18 bases between the two ends. Germline CDR1 reads SEHNR; CDR2 reads FQNEAQ (reference sequence).

V and J are TRBV15 and TRBJ1-1, with 8 bases that match TRBD1. Losses at the gene ends were 3 bases for V and 0 bases for J; bases not matched to a gene: 6. The CDR3 covers 16 residues. CDR1 LNHNV and CDR2 YYDKDF come from the germline V gene (reference sequence). CDR3 sequence reads: CATSRTGEGMNTEAFF. In DNA form, the CDR3 reads TGTGCCACCAGCAGGACAGGGGAGGGGATGAACACTGAAGCTTTCTTT.

The chain is built from TRBV6-5 and TRBJ2-7, with no clear D. The germline V and J ends were trimmed by 6 bases and 6 bases, with 12 bases remaining between them. The CDR3 runs to 12 residues. Germline CDR1 and CDR2: MNHEY and SVGAGI. The CDR3 nucleotides read TGTGCCAGCAGCCCATTACCGGGCGAGCAGTACTTC. Amino acids: CASSPLPGEQYF.

This clone has just a few counts. The rearrangement joins TRBV6-6 to TRBJ2-3; D is undetermined. The CDR3 has 15 residues. V was trimmed by 7 bases and J by 0 bases, leaving 14 bases between them. Germline values: CDR1 MNHNY, CDR2 SVGAGI (reference sequence). The CDR3 here is CASTPRAGSTDTQYF. DNA of the CDR3: TGTGCCAGCACCCCTCGCGCAGGTAGCACAGATACGCAGTATTTT.

V is TRBV5-1 and J is TRBJ1-1; perhaps TRBD1 as D (6 bases). The V gene lost 3 bases and the J gene lost 3 bases, with 15 bases spanning the gap. The germline V gene encodes CDR1 SGHRS and CDR2 YFSETQ. This CDR3 comprises 15 residues. The CDR3 DNA reads as TGCGCCAGCAGCTCCACCTTCAGGGGAGACACTGAAGCTTTCTTT. Translated, it gives CASSSTFRGDTEAFF.

V usage is TRBV10-2 and J usage is TRBJ2-5, with 7 positions matching TRBD1. The junction had 5 bases not matched to a gene; V was cut back by 2 bases and J by 8 bases. The CDR3 is 13 residues long. Germline V gene data show CDR1 as WSHSY and CDR2 as SAAADI. CDR3 region: CASSENRGSTQYF. The CDR3 nucleotides read TGCGCCAGCAGTGAGAACAGGGGTTCTACCCAGTACTTC.

The chain couples TRBV11-3 to TRBJ2-1; D remains unclear. CDR3 length equals 14 residues. CDR1 is SGHNT and CDR2 is YENEEA in the germline V gene. Trimming stripped 1 base from V and 7 bases from J, with 11 bases between. Written as DNA, the CDR3 is TGTGCCAGCAGCTTAGGTGGTAGCTTTAATGAGCAGTTCTTC. Protein product: CASSLGGSFNEQFF.